This is a list of T cell receptor beta chains from one sample in a study of shared clonotypes between healthy human individuals. Generated by immunoSEQ multiplex PCR, the TCRdb table keeps only in-frame clones and is missing some. Among 2 million to 3 million clones listed, around 90% were seen once. The sequenced sample consisted of naive CD4+ T cells sorted from blood. The receptors shown here come from a man aged 18 to 35 in good health. CDR3s include the opening cysteine and the closing phenylalanine or tryptophan. Each record gives: V gene, clone size, D gene, J gene, CDR3 DNA, CDR3 protein. The D gene is left open where the match is weak. A row's size may be missing; if present it is once, few, many or a size class.

v_call: TRBV5-6
clone_size: .
d_call: .
j_call: TRBJ2-7
cdr3_nt: TGTGCCAGCAGCCCCGACAGAAGAACCTACGAGCAGTACTTC
cdr3_aa: CASSPDRRTYEQYF

v_call: TRBV18
clone_size: .
d_call: .
j_call: TRBJ1-3
cdr3_nt: TGTGCCAGCTCACCGAACACCGAAGCGACTTCTGGAAACACCATATATTTT
cdr3_aa: CASSPNTEATSGNTIYF

v_call: TRBV4-3
clone_size: .
d_call: .
j_call: TRBJ2-1
cdr3_nt: TGCGCCAGCAGCCGGGGCTGGGAGGACAATGAGCAGTTCTTC
cdr3_aa: CASSRGWEDNEQFF

v_call: TRBV19
clone_size: .
d_call: TRBD1
j_call: TRBJ1-2
cdr3_nt: TGTGCCAGTAGTATCTACAGGGGAGGCTACACCTTC
cdr3_aa: CASSIYRGGYTF

v_call: TRBV19
clone_size: .
d_call: .
j_call: TRBJ2-5
cdr3_nt: TGTGCCAGTAGGCCTGGGTCCTCGGAGACCCAGTACTTC
cdr3_aa: CASRPGSSETQYF

v_call: TRBV5-1
clone_size: .
d_call: TRBD1
j_call: TRBJ1-1
cdr3_nt: TGCGCCAGCAGCCCACGACAGGGCGGGACTGAAGCTTTCTTT
cdr3_aa: CASSPRQGGTEAFF

v_call: TRBV30
clone_size: .
d_call: .
j_call: TRBJ2-2
cdr3_nt: TGTGCCTGGAGTGGAACCGGGGAGCTGTTTTTT
cdr3_aa: CAWSGTGELFF

v_call: TRBV5-4
clone_size: .
d_call: TRBD1
j_call: TRBJ2-5
cdr3_nt: TGTGCCAGCACGCGGGGGACAGGGGCCCAAGAGACCCAGTACTTC
cdr3_aa: CASTRGTGAQETQYF

v_call: TRBV30
clone_size: .
d_call: TRBD2
j_call: TRBJ2-1
cdr3_nt: TGTGCCTGGAGGGCTAGCGGGAGTCCCTACAATGAGCAGTTCTTC
cdr3_aa: CAWRASGSPYNEQFF

v_call: TRBV6-1
clone_size: .
d_call: TRBD1
j_call: TRBJ2-6
cdr3_nt: TGTGCCAGCAGTGCCAGCTGGGACAGGGTAATCTCTGGGGCCAACGTCCTGACTTTC
cdr3_aa: CASSASWDRVISGANVLTF

v_call: TRBV4-1
clone_size: .
d_call: TRBD1
j_call: TRBJ2-3
cdr3_nt: TGCGCCAGCAGGTCCGACAGGGGGCGGACAGATACGCAGTATTTT
cdr3_aa: CASRSDRGRTDTQYF

v_call: TRBV18
clone_size: .
d_call: .
j_call: TRBJ1-5
cdr3_nt: TGTGCCAGCTCACTACAGACGAGCAATCAGCCCCAGCATTTT
cdr3_aa: CASSLQTSNQPQHF

v_call: TRBV28
clone_size: .
d_call: .
j_call: TRBJ2-7
cdr3_nt: TGTGCCAGCAAAGCAGAGGGTTATGGCGAGCAGTACTTC
cdr3_aa: CASKAEGYGEQYF

v_call: TRBV9
clone_size: .
d_call: .
j_call: TRBJ1-5
cdr3_nt: TGTGCCAGCAGCGGTGGTCAGCATTTT
cdr3_aa: CASSGGQHF

v_call: TRBV7-9
clone_size: once
d_call: .
j_call: TRBJ1-6
cdr3_nt: TGTGCCAGCAGCTTATTGGCAGGTGTGTCACCCCTCCACTTT
cdr3_aa: CASSLLAGVSPLHF

v_call: TRBV7-3
clone_size: .
d_call: .
j_call: TRBJ1-4
cdr3_nt: TGTGCCAGCAGCTTACAGCCAAATGAAAAACTGTTTTTT
cdr3_aa: CASSLQPNEKLFF

v_call: TRBV6-6
clone_size: .
d_call: .
j_call: TRBJ2-3
cdr3_nt: TGTGCCAGCAGTTATCCCCCGGGCGATACGCAGTATTTT
cdr3_aa: CASSYPPGDTQYF